This T cell receptor (beta chain) appears in the sequencing data of a study of blood T cells in healthy people across ages. In the case of this clonotype: Its antigen is currently unknown.

CDR3 length equals 16 residues. Trimming cost V 0 bases and J 7 bases, with 19 bases left between them. The germline gives CDR1 LGHNA, CDR2 YNFKEQ. A sample-barcoded 5' primer and a J-beta primer mix were used in a second PCR of roughly 7 to 11 cycles. TCRdb processed the 5' RACE reads anew with MiXCR; each CDR3 protein has one entry. The sample holds approximately 1.5 million distinct CDR3 sequences; approximately 43% are singletons and the top ten take just over 4%. Whole-study results and caveats: Significant beta diversity loss was already apparent by age approximately 40, declining roughly linearly.

J is TRBJ2-7 and V is TRBV4-2; D gene unclear. Sequenced input: blood. The TCR was taken from a woman aged 18-30 years in good health. The CDR3: CASSQDQASTYNEQYF. CDR3 DNA: TGTGCCAGCAGCCAAGATCAGGCCTCTACCTACAATGAGCAGTACTTC.